This T cell receptor beta chain was obtained from a study of T cells in Graves' hyperthyroidism and ophthalmopathy. Background on the study: It was at initial diagnosis, before any treatment, that peripheral blood was collected.

RNA transcripts provided the source from which TCR beta CDR3 regions were amplified. Primed by the HTBI set, a first-round RT-PCR was run on the TCR CDR3. TCRdb fed the multiplex PCR reads into MiXCR, producing one record per CDR3 protein. This table has about 600,000 distinct CDR3 sequences, approximately 15% appearing once. Germline V gene data show CDR1 as SQVTM and CDR2 as ANQGSEA. The CDR3 spans 13 residues. V gave up 4 bases and J gave up 0 bases; unmatched junction bases: 2. Duration under 3 months, a NOSPECS grade of at least 4, and a Clinical Activity Score of at least 3 characterized the ophthalmopathy patients.

The sequenced sample was blood. The chain is built from TRBV29-1 and TRBJ2-5, with 7 bases that match TRBD2. The receptor was derived from a woman under 30 with Graves' ophthalmopathy. CDR3 residues: CSVGGGDQETQYF. CDR3 nucleotides: TGCAGCGTTGGGGGGGGGGACCAAGAGACCCAGTACTTC. Based on the CDR3 plus reference TRBV29-1 and TRBJ2-5, the full variable domain is SAVISQKPSRDICQRGTSLTIQCQVDSQVTMMFWYRQQPGQSLTLIATANQGSEATYESGFVIDKFPISRPNLTFSTLTVSNMSPEDSSIYLCSVGGGDQETQYFGPGTRLLVL.